The clone carrying this TCR beta chain was observed a single time. This entry is derived from a study of cytomegalovirus exposure and HLA in healthy donors. Germline CDR1 reads MDHEN; CDR2 reads SYDVKM. This CDR3 contains 11 residues. Trimming stripped 6 bases from V and 6 bases from J, with 9 bases between. The repertoire was sequenced with immunoSEQ multiplex PCR; TCRdb's copy has only in-frame clones and lacks some. The sample has about 66,000 clones; approximately 97% are singletons. The sequenced sample was PBMCs. This TCR came from a woman between 18 and 29 years old in good health and CMV-seropositive. The genes are TRBV28 and TRBJ2-7, with D unresolved. For the CDR3, the DNA is TGTGCCAGCAGCCCTGGAGTCGAGCAGTACTTC. Its translation is CASSPGVEQYF.